This T cell receptor beta chain is drawn from a study of regulatory T cells in long-lasting Graves disease. There are many counts of this clonotype. The time point here: newly diagnosed GD, antithyroid drugs for less than 3 months. The TCR library was prepared using RNA isolated from PBMCs. A blood draw put about 8.2 milliliters of peripheral blood into EDTA tubes. Sequencing libraries for TCR beta were prepared with iRepertoire HTBI primers and Arm-PCR of CDR3 regions. Each CDR3 protein is one row after TCRdb ran MiXCR on the multiplex PCR reads. The sample yields some 450,000 distinct CDR3 sequences, around 15% seen once. This sample also belongs to another study, concerning T cells in Graves' hyperthyroidism and ophthalmopathy. As that report states: Primed by the HTBI set, a first-round RT-PCR was run on the TCR CDR3. Most clonotypes expanded in the thyroid (above 0.001) were also present in blood.

The sequence was collected from a woman younger than 45 with Graves disease. The sample in question was peripheral blood mononuclear cells (PBMCs), obtained at new diagnosis, from a patient treated with antithyroid drugs.

The CDR3 reads CASSHWTSAPYEQYF. The CDR3, as DNA: TGTGCCAGCAGTCATTGGACTAGCGCACCCTACGAGCAGTACTTC. The V call is TRBV27, the J call TRBJ2-7; TRBD2 agrees at 9 bases. Per germline, CDR1 MNHEY and CDR2 SMNVEV (reference sequence). V lost 5 bases, J lost 2 bases, and 7 bases stayed unmatched. CDR3 size: 15 residues.